This is a list of T cell receptor beta chains from one sample in a study of T cell responses to AZD1222 COVID-19 vaccine. Clones were read by immunoSEQ multiplex PCR, and TCRdb kept only the in-frame ones, dropping some. Altogether approximately 120,000 clones are present, roughly 90% being singletons, with the ten largest covering about a sixth. Sample: peripheral blood, taken on day 0 of AZD1222 vaccination. The origin of the receptors is an adult in good health. The CDR3 runs from the conserved cysteine through the conserved F or W. Fields, in order: J gene, D gene, V gene, CDR3 length, clone size, CDR3 DNA, CDR3 protein. The D gene is left open where the match is weak. Clone size appears in some rows only: once, few, many, or a class for an expanded clone.

TRBJ2-2 | . | TRBV27 | 12 | . | TGTGCCAGCTCCCTCGGGACCGGGGAGCTGTTTTTT | CASSLGTGELFF
TRBJ1-1 | . | TRBV7-2 | 15 | . | TGTGCCAGCAGCTTAGTGCCGGGGGCGGGCACTGAAGCTTTCTTT | CASSLVPGAGTEAFF
TRBJ1-6 | . | TRBV24-1 | 14 | . | TGTGCCACCAGAGGGGACTCCTATAATTCACCCCTCCACTTT | CATRGDSYNSPLHF
TRBJ1-3 | . | TRBV9 | 17 | . | TGTGCCAGCAGCGTAGTTGGGGAGATCCTCTCTGGAAACACCATATATTTT | CASSVVGEILSGNTIYF
TRBJ1-3 | . | TRBV11-3 | 14 | . | TGTGCCAGCAGCTTCGGCGGCTCTGGAAACACCATATATTTT | CASSFGGSGNTIYF
TRBJ1-1 | . | TRBV2 | 15 | few | TGTGCCAGCAGTGAAATTAGGGTGGGGAACACTGAAGCTTTCTTT | CASSEIRVGNTEAFF
TRBJ2-3 | . | TRBV5-1 | 15 | . | TGCGCCAGCAGCTTGGTTTTAGGGGACACAGATACGCAGTATTTT | CASSLVLGDTDTQYF
TRBJ1-1 | . | TRBV30 | 12 | . | TGTGCCTGGAGTAAACAGAACACTGAAGCTTTCTTT | CAWSKQNTEAFF
TRBJ1-3 | . | TRBV18 | 16 | once | TGTGCCAGCTCACCTAGGGACGGGAGCTCTGGAAACACCATATATTTT | CASSPRDGSSGNTIYF
TRBJ1-3 | . | TRBV30 | 24 | . | TGTGCCTGGAGTGTATCTATCAGGGCCCCAGCAAGCTTGGGCGAAAGGAAGTTCGGAAACACCATATATTTT | CAWSVSIRAPASLGERKFGNTIYF
TRBJ1-5 | . | TRBV18 | 15 | . | TGTGCCAGCTCACGGAGGGAGGCAGCCGATCAGCCCCAGCATTTT | CASSRREAADQPQHF
TRBJ2-7 | . | TRBV18 | 15 | once | TGTGCCAGCTCACCCCCGCAGGGATTCCCTTCCGAGCAGTACTTC | CASSPPQGFPSEQYF
TRBJ1-6 | . | TRBV3-1/TRBV3-2 | 14 | . | TGTGCCAGCAGCCAAGGAACAGTTCGGTCACCCCTCCACTTT | CASSQGTVRSPLHF
TRBJ2-2 | . | TRBV6-2/TRBV6-3 | 13 | . | TGTGCCAGCAGCCGAGCGGGCACCGGGGAGCTGTTTTTT | CASSRAGTGELFF
TRBJ1-5 | . | TRBV7-9 | 15 | . | TGTGCCAGCAGCCTCTCCGGACAAGGCAATCAGCCCCAGCATTTT | CASSLSGQGNQPQHF
TRBJ1-2 | . | TRBV27 | 13 | . | TGTGCCAGCAGAAAGGGGGGGACCTATGGCTACACCTTC | CASRKGGTYGYTF
TRBJ2-2 | TRBD1 | TRBV15 | 17 | . | TGTGCCACCAGCAGAGCTCGACAGGGTCCGAACACCGGGGAGCTGTTTTTT | CATSRARQGPNTGELFF
TRBJ1-3 | . | TRBV7-9 | 15 | . | TGTGCCAGCAGGCCGTCCCAGGCGCCTGGAAACACCATATATTTT | CASRPSQAPGNTIYF
TRBJ1-5 | TRBD1 | TRBV19 | 17 | . | TGTGCCAGTAGCTTCGGGACAGGGGCTAGGAGCAATCAGCCCCAGCATTTT | CASSFGTGARSNQPQHF
TRBJ1-1 | . | TRBV7-8 | 15 | . | TGTGCCAGCAGCTTATTCACGGGGACGAACACTGAAGCTTTCTTT | CASSLFTGTNTEAFF
TRBJ2-7 | . | TRBV12-3/TRBV12-4 | 11 | once | TGTGCCAGCAGTTTACGAGGGAATCAGTACTTC | CASSLRGNQYF
TRBJ2-5 | TRBD2 | TRBV28 | 18 | few | TGTGCCAGCAGTCCCCCGCGTGGGCGGGGGGGCCAAAAAGAGACCCAGTACTTC | CASSPPRGRGGQKETQYF
TRBJ1-1 | TRBD1 | TRBV4-3 | 14 | . | TGCGCCAGCAGCCAAGAAGGGACAGGGGGCGAAGCTTTCTTT | CASSQEGTGGEAFF
TRBJ1-4 | TRBD1 | TRBV7-9 | 16 | . | TGTGCCAGCAGCCCGACGAATACAGGGGAGACCGAAAAACTGTTTTTT | CASSPTNTGETEKLFF
TRBJ1-4 | . | TRBV7-9 | 15 | . | TGTGCCAGCAGCTTAGGAGGGCGGAATAATGAAAAACTGTTTTTT | CASSLGGRNNEKLFF
TRBJ1-5 | . | TRBV27 | 15 | medium-sized | TGTGCCAGCAGTTTACAGGGGTTGGGCAATCAGCCCCAGCATTTT | CASSLQGLGNQPQHF
TRBJ2-5 | . | TRBV7-9 | 15 | . | TGTGCCAGCAGCTTAGCGCTGGGCGCCCAAGAGACCCAGTACTTC | CASSLALGAQETQYF
TRBJ2-1 | . | TRBV18 | 17 | once | TGTGCCAGCTCACTATCCTTAACGGGGAGAGTCGTCAATGAGCAGTTCTTC | CASSLSLTGRVVNEQFF
TRBJ1-6 | . | TRBV4-1 | 14 | . | TGCGCCAGCAGCCAAGGGAGCTATAATTCACCCCTCCACTTT | CASSQGSYNSPLHF
TRBJ2-5 | TRBD2 | TRBV2 | 17 | . | TGTGCCAGCAGGACACTAGCGGGAGCCCTGATCCAAGAGACCCAGTACTTC | CASRTLAGALIQETQYF
TRBJ2-2 | . | TRBV27 | 14 | once | TGTGCCAGCAGTTTATCGCTCGGCCCCGGGGAGCTGTTTTTT | CASSLSLGPGELFF
TRBJ1-5 | . | TRBV3-1/TRBV3-2 | 15 | few | TGTGCCAGCAGCCAAGGCAGGGGAGGCAATCAGCCCCAGCATTTT | CASSQGRGGNQPQHF
TRBJ1-2 | . | TRBV3-1/TRBV3-2 | 14 | . | TGTGCCAGCAGCCAAGGGTCTGGGCTGAGGGGCTACACCTTC | CASSQGSGLRGYTF
TRBJ1-2 | . | TRBV5-4 | 12 | . | TGTGCCAGCAGCTTGGTCAGGGCTGGCTACACCTTC | CASSLVRAGYTF
TRBJ2-2 | . | TRBV19 | 16 | once | TGTGCCAGTAGTATGGGGGTAGGATTGAACACCGGGGAGCTGTTTTTT | CASSMGVGLNTGELFF
TRBJ1-1 | TRBD1 | TRBV30 | 12 | . | TGTGCCTGCGACAGGGCCGGCACTGAAGCTTTCTTT | CACDRAGTEAFF
TRBJ2-7 | TRBD1 | TRBV3-1/TRBV3-2 | 12 | once | TGTGCCAGCAGCCCTGGACAGGGGGCTCGGTACTTC | CASSPGQGARYF
TRBJ2-3 | TRBD2 | TRBV5-1 | 15 | . | TGCGCCAGCAGCTTGCGGGGGGTGAGCACAGATACGCAGTATTTT | CASSLRGVSTDTQYF
TRBJ1-5 | TRBD1 | TRBV6-6 | 16 | . | TGTGCCAGCAGCTACCCTCATGACAGGGTAGGACAGCCCCAGCATTTT | CASSYPHDRVGQPQHF
TRBJ1-1 | . | TRBV7-2 | 13 | . | TGTGCCAGCAGCTCCAGGGGGAACACTGAAGCTTTCTTT | CASSSRGNTEAFF
TRBJ1-1 | TRBD1 | TRBV29-1 | 15 | . | TGCAGCGCCTCCCCGGGACAGGGAGTTGGTACTGAAGCTTTCTTT | CSASPGQGVGTEAFF
TRBJ1-1 | TRBD1 | TRBV7-2 | 13 | . | TGTGCCAGCAGCTTGGGACAGGGAACTGAAGCTTTCTTT | CASSLGQGTEAFF
TRBJ2-1 | TRBD2 | TRBV3-1/TRBV3-2 | 18 | . | TGTGCCAGCAGCCAAGATCGATCTTGCGGGGGGACCTACAATGAGCAGTTCTTC | CASSQDRSCGGTYNEQFF